This TCR beta chain was profiled in a study of beta chain features in type 1 diabetes. Turning to the study itself: The patients were much like the healthy donors in age, gender and cell yields.

Study observations and caveats: VDJ junctions from type 1 diabetes patients carried fewer insertions and larger deletions.

Reverse transcribing all isolated RNA meant expressed TCRB transcripts were sequenced. The repertoire was sequenced with immunoSEQ multiplex PCR; TCRdb's copy has only in-frame clones and lacks some. This sample yields hundreds of thousands of clones, of which over 25% are seen a single time; around 0.065% belongs to the top ten. On this clone: Its specificity is not known.

The CDR3 is 15 amino acids. Trimming stripped 1 base from V and 4 bases from J, with 13 bases between. Germline V gene sequence: CDR1 SEHNR, CDR2 FQNEAQ (reference sequence). The clonotype originates from a young man in good health. Sequencing used naive CD4+ T cells from blood. V and J are TRBV7-9 and TRBJ1-2; D not resolved. The CDR3 region has the DNA TGTGCCAGCAGCTTAGACAGTTTCTACACCTATGGCTACACCTTC. Translated, it gives CASSLDSFYTYGYTF.